This T cell receptor beta chain appears in the sequencing data of a study of T cell repertoires in cytomegalovirus infection. A single record per CDR3 protein comes from TCRdb applying MiXCR to the reads. The sample records approximately 700,000 distinct CDR3 sequences, roughly 35% being singletons. Germline values: CDR1 LNHDA, CDR2 SQIVND (reference sequence). Deletions cut 3 bases from V and 2 bases from J, with 7 bases between. The CDR3 totals 14 residues. The rearrangement joins TRBV19 to TRBJ2-2, with no clear D. This sequence originates from a human donor in good health (CMV status not recorded). Some clones in this sample may be carry-over from other donors' samples. Material: PBMCs. The DNA for the CDR3 is TGTGCCAGTAGTATTACAGCAAACACCGGGGAGCTGTTTTTT. Its protein product is CASSITANTGELFF.